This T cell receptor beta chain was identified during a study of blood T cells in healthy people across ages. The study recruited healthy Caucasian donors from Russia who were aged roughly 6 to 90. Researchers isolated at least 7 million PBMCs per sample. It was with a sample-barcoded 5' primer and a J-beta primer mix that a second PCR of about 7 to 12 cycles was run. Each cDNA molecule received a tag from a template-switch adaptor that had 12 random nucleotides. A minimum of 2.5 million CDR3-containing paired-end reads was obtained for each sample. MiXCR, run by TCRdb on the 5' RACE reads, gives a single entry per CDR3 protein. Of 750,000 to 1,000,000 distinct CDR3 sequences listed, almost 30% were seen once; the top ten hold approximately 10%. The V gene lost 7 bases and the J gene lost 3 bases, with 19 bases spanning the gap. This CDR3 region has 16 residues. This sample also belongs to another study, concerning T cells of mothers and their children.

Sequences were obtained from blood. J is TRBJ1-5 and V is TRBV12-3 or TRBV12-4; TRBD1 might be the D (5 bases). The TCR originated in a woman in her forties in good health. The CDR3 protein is CASNSPGGGNNQPQHF. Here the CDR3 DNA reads TGTGCCAGCAACTCCCCGGGTGGGGGTAACAATCAGCCCCAGCATTTT.